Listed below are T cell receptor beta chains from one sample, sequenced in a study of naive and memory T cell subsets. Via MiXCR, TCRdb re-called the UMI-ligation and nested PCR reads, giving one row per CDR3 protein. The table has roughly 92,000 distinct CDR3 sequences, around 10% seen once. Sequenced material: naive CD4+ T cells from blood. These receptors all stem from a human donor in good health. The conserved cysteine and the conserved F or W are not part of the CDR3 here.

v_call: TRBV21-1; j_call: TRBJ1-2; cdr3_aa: ASSKSVSHSGYT
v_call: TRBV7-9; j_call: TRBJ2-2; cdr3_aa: ASRGRDRITGELF
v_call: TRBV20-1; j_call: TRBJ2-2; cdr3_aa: SVTNRGTGELF
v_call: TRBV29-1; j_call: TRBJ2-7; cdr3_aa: SVLTRTEQY
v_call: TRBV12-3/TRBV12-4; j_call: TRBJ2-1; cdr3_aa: ASSIKGGLLSYNEQF
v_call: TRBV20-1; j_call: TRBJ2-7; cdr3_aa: SARPTKGNYEQY
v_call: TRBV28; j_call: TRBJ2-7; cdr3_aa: ASSFAAYEQY
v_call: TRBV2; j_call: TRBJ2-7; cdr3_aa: ASSSRYRSYEQY
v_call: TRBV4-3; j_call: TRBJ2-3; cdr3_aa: ASSHQDTDTQY
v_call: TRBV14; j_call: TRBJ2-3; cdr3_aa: ASSHALAPDTQY
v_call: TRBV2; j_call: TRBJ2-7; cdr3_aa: ASSVGLALRGEQY
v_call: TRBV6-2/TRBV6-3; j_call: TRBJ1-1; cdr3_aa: ASSYHRTGGAPTEAF
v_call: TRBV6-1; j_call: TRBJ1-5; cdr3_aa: ASSLRDPNQPQH
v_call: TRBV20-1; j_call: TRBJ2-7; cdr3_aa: SAYGQAYEQY
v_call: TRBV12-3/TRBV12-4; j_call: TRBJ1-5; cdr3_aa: ASSLRQGPGQPQH
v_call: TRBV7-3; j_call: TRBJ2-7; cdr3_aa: ASSTYSSYEQY
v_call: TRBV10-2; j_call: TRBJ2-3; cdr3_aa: ASSEWGLADTDTQY
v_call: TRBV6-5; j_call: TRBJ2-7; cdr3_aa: ASSAGPGTYEQY
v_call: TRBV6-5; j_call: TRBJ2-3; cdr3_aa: ASSLGQGLADTQY
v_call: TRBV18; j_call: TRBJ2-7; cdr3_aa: ASSPGQGVRYEQY
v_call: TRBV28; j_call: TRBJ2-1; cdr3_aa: ASIHTLLGEQF
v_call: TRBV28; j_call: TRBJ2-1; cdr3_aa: ASSSYGPYNEQF
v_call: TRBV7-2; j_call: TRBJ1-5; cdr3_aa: ASGQSNQPQH
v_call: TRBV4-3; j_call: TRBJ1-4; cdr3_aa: ASSPEHQRLTGKLF
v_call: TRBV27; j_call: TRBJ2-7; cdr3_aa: ASKTVPFSYEQY
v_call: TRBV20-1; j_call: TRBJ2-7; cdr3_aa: SATRDGGQFYEQY
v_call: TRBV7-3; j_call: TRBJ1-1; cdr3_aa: ASRLGQLNTEAF
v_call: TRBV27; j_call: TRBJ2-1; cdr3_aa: ASTQSSGASMSSYNEQF
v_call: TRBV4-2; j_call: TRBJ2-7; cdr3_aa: ASSQDPDGSYEQY
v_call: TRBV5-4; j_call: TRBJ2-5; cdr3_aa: ASSREAETQY
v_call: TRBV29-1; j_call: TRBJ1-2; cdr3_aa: SVGVPLNYGYT
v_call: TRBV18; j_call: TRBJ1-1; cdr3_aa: ASSHDRGPTEAF
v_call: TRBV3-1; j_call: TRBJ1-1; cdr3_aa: ASRAGVKAF
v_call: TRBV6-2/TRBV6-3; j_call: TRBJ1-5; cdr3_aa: ASRPNQGASAQH
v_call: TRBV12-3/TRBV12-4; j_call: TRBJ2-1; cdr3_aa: ASTPPRGRGPSNEQF
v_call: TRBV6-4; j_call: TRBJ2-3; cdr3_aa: ASSETHTDTQY
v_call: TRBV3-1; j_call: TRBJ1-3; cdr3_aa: ASSERIAGAGNTIY
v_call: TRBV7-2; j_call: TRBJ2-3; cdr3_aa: ASSLARDTQY
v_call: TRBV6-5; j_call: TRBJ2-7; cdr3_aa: ASSAGVEQY
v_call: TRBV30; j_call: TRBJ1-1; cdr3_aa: AWSYRQGVAF
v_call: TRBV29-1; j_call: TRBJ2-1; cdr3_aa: SGGPGRYNEQF
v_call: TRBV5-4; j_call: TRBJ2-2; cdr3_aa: ASSLVVGWNTGELF
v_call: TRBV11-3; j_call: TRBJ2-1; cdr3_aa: ASSYQHQTYNEQF